What follows are 3 T cell receptor beta chains derived from one specimen sequenced in a study of cytomegalovirus exposure and HLA in healthy donors (dated by TCRdb to about 2017). Libraries were made using the immunoSEQ multiplex PCR assay. For the multiplex PCR, a mixture combining 60 forward primers for TCR Vbeta segments and 13 reverse primers for TCR Jbeta segments was used. Held by TCRdb, this immuneACCESS table contains in-frame sequences only and omits some clones. Under half of the omission traces to an unresolved V gene where checked; the cause of the rest is unknown. For this sample there are more than 75,000 clones; 79% appear just once. The ten largest clonotypes hold 2% to 2.5% of the sample. The specimen was PBMCs. The receptors come from a man younger than 40 in good health and CMV-seronegative.

This sequence joins TRBV11-2 and TRBJ2-1; 7 nucleotides align to TRBD2. V shed 1 base and J 2 bases; nucleotides not matched to a gene: 8. The CDR3 has 17 amino acids. Germline V gene data show CDR1 as SGHAT and CDR2 as FQNNGV. In DNA, the CDR3 is TGTGCCAGCAGCTTAGGGTGGTTAGGGACTACCTACAATGAGCAGTTCTTC. Protein: CASSLGWLGTTYNEQFF.

The gene calls are TRBV4-2 and TRBJ1-4, with unresolved D. CDR1 and CDR2 from the germline V gene are LGHNA and YNFKEQ. The CDR3 loop spans 16 amino acids. The V end lost 0 bases, the J end lost 8 bases, and 16 bases lay between the germline ends. In nucleotides, the CDR3 is TGTGCCAGCAGCCAAGATCTCGGCTCCGTCGGGGAAAAACTGTTTTTT. It codes for CASSQDLGSVGEKLFF.

The V and J genes are TRBV7-2 and TRBJ1-1; 11 bases map to TRBD1. The CDR3 length is 17 residues. Unmatched junction bases numbered 9, after V lost 5 bases and J lost 1 base. Germline-derived CDR1 and CDR2 are SGHTA and FQGNSA. The CDR3 DNA follows: TGTGCCAGCAGCCGCACGGACAGGGGGCGCTGGAACACTGAAGCTTTCTTT. Protein sequence: CASSRTDRGRWNTEAFF.